Given below is one T cell receptor (beta chain) in context. This clonotype was observed a few times. This receptor's antigen is unknown. No quality values exist for individual bases; no much larger clone is one base distant. What this sample's treatment or condition label stands for: in vitro stimulation with specific CMV peptide epitopes to enrich CMV-specific T cells. The data originate from a study of T cell repertoires in cytomegalovirus infection (dated by TCRdb to the late 2010s). The study in broad terms: Recently identified HLA-C-restricted CMV epitopes, whose presentation resists viral immunomodulation, were targeted by peptide stimulations together with well-studied HLA-B-restricted epitopes. The HLA type of each donor mattered for the analysis, because public TCR beta signatures pointed to carriage of CMV infection along with the matching HLA type.

Including the terminal cysteine and phenylalanine, the CDR3 comprises 16 residues. Only the CDR3 DNA stays, 48 bases, in frame from base 1. The CDR1 and CDR2 encoded by the germline V gene are SGHVS and FQNEAQ. Relative to germline, V is 5 bases shorter and J is 1 base shorter, with 14 bases between their ends. Sequencing was performed on an Illumina HiSeq 1500. TCRdb reran the public reads through fastp at Q25 and MiXCR, keeping productive beta chains. When rows share a CDR3 protein, they turn into one entry using the most common DNA and genes. This sample gives 650,000 to 900,000 distinct CDR3 sequences in total; 29% of them show up just once. The ten largest account for roughly 14% of the sample. Findings and caveats that apply to the study as a whole: The ex vivo response was dominated by HLA-C-restricted CMV-specific TCR beta clonotypes, and the single most frequent clonotype in two of eight donors was supplied by these HLA-C-restricted clonotypes. Carriers of CMV infection plus the relevant HLA type were discriminated by the cumulative frequency of public TCR beta family members in the study cohort and in an independent roughly 400-donor cohort.

The chain was built from TRBV7-8 and TRBJ2-2, with TRBD2 as a weak D call on 6 bases. The sequenced sample was cultured CD8+ T cells from PBMCs, obtained from culture after CMV antigen stimulation. The receptor was derived from a human donor in good health (CMV status not recorded). Some clones in this sample may be carry-over from other donors' samples. The nucleotide sequence is given as TGTGCCAGCAGCCACTGGAGGGAGGTGAACACCGGGGAGCTGTTTTTT. Translated, this is CASSHWREVNTGELFF.